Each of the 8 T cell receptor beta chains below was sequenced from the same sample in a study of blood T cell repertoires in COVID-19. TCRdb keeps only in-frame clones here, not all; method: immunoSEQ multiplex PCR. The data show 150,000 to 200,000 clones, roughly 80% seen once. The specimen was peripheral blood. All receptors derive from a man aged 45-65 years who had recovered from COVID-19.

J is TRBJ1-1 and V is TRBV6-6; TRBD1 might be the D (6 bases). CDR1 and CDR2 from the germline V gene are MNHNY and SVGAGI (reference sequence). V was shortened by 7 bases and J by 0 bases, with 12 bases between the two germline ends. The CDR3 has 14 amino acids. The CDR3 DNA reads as TGTGCCAGCACAGAAGGACAGCTGAACACTGAAGCTTTCTTT. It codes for CASTEGQLNTEAFF.

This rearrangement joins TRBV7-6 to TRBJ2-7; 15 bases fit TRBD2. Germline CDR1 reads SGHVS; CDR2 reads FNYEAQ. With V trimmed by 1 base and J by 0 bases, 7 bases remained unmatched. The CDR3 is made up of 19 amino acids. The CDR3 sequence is CASSLGGTSGRRASYEQYF. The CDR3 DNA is TGTGCCAGCAGCTTAGGTGGGACTAGCGGGAGGAGGGCCTCCTACGAGCAGTACTTC.

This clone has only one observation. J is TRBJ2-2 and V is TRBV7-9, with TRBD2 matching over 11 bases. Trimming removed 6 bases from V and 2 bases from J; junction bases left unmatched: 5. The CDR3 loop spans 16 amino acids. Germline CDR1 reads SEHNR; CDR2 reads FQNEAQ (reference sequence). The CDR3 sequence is CASRGTSGSNTGELFF. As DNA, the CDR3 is TGTGCCAGCAGAGGAACTAGCGGGAGCAACACCGGGGAGCTGTTTTTT.

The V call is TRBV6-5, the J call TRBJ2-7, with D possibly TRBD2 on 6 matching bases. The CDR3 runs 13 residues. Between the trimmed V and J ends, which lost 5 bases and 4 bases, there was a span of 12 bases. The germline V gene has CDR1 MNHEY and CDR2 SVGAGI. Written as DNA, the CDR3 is TGTGCCAGCAGTCCCAGACTAGTTTACGAGCAGTACTTC. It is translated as CASSPRLVYEQYF.

The CDR3 DNA follows: TGTGCCAGCAGCACTTCCCTAGCGGGAGCAGATACGCAGTATTTT. It translates to CASSTSLAGADTQYF. This chain joins TRBV7-3 and TRBJ2-3, with 10 bases fitting TRBD2. Germline V gene sequence: CDR1 SGHTA, CDR2 FQGTGA. CDR3 size: 15 residues. J was trimmed by 4 bases and V by 5 bases; bases with no gene match: 6.

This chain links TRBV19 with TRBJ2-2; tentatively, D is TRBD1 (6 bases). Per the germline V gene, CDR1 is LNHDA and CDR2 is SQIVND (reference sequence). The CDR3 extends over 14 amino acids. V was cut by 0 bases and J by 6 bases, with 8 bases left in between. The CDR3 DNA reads TGTGCCAGTAGTATAGAGGGGGCATCCGGGGAGCTGTTTTTT. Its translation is CASSIEGASGELFF.

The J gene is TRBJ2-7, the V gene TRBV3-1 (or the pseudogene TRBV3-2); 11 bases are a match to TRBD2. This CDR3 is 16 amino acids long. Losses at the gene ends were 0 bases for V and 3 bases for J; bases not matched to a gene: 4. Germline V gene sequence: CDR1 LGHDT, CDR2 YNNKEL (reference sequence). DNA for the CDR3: TGTGCCAGCAGCCAAGACCTGGGACTAGCGGACTACGAGCAGTACTTC. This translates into CASSQDLGLADYEQYF.

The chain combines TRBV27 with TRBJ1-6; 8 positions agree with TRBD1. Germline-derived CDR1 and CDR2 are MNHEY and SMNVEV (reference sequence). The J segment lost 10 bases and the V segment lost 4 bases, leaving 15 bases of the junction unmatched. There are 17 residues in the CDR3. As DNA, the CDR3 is TGTGCCAGCAGTTCGAGACGAGGGACAGGCCAAGGATCACCCCTCCACTTT. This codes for CASSSRRGTGQGSPLHF.